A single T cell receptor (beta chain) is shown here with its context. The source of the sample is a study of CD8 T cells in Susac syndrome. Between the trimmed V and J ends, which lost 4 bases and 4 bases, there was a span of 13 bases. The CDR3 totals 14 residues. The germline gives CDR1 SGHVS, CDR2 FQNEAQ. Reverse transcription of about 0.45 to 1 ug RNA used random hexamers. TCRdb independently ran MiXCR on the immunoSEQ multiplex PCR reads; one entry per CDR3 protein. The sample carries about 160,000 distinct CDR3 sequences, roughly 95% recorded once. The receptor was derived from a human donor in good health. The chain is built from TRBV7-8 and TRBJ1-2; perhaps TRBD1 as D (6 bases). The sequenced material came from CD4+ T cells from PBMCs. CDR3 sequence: CASSYRRGAYGYTF. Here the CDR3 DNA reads TGTGCCAGCAGCTATCGGCGGGGGGCCTATGGCTACACCTTC.